These 12 T cell receptor beta chains were all obtained from the same sample, sequenced in a study of control samples from healthy donors and cancer patients. Assay: immunoSEQ multiplex PCR; the TCRdb copy retains only in-frame clones and omits some. The sample's table shows under 200,000 clones. Sequencing input: blood. All receptors derive from a woman between 25 and 40 years old in good health.

This chain links TRBV4-1 with TRBJ2-2; D unresolved. CDR3 length: 15 residues. CDR1 and CDR2 from the germline V gene are MGHRA and YSYEKL. V was pared by 6 bases and J by 5 bases, with 16 bases between. This CDR3 reads CASSNKVSQTGELFF. CDR3 nucleotides: TGCGCCAGCAGTAACAAGGTCTCTCAAACCGGGGAGCTGTTTTTT.

Here the CDR3 reads CASSLGEGSISGNTIYF. The CDR3 nucleotides read TGCGCCAGCAGCTTGGGGGAAGGGTCGATCTCTGGAAACACCATATATTTT. The rearrangement links TRBV5-1 to TRBJ1-3; D gene unclear. The V gene's germline CDR1 is SGHRS and CDR2 YFSETQ. The CDR3 loop spans 17 amino acids. The V end was cut by 0 bases, the J end by 0 bases, with 13 bases between. Together with reference TRBV5-1 and TRBJ1-3, the CDR3 gives the full variable domain: KAGVTQTPRYLIKTRGQQVTLSCSPISGHRSVSWYQQTPGQGLQFLFEYFSETQRNKGNFPGRFSGRQFSNSRSEMNVSTLELGDSALYLCASSLGEGSISGNTIYFGEGSWLTVV.

Written as DNA, the CDR3 is TGCGCCAGCAGCCAAGCGACCATGAACACTGAAGCTTTCTTT. This encodes CASSQATMNTEAFF. The chain couples TRBV4-1 to TRBJ1-1; D call uncertain. Per germline, CDR1 MGHRA and CDR2 YSYEKL. V lost 1 base, J lost 0 bases, and 6 bases lay in between. The CDR3 is 14 amino acids.

The chain employs TRBV3-1 (or the pseudogene TRBV3-2) and TRBJ2-7; D may be TRBD1 (9 bases). CDR1 is LGHDT and CDR2 is YNNKEL in the germline V gene (reference sequence). CDR3 length: 15 amino acids. V gave up 11 bases and J gave up 0 bases, with 20 bases separating them. CDR3 nucleotides: TGTGCCGGAAGTAGCGGGGACAGGGCCTCCTACGAGCAGTACTTC. It is translated as CAGSSGDRASYEQYF.

Concerning this clone itself: A read error may produce the germline difference seen at one junction end. The chain combines TRBV12-3 or TRBV12-4 with TRBJ1-2, with 7 bases lining up with TRBD1. There are 11 residues in the CDR3. In DNA, the CDR3 is TGTGCCAGCAGTTCCGAGGGGGCGCGGGTCTTC. As protein: CASSSEGARVF.

The chain is built from TRBV10-2 and TRBJ1-1, with D perhaps TRBD1 (5 bases). The V gene lost 6 bases and the J gene lost 1 base, with 9 bases spanning the gap. The CDR3 is made up of 13 amino acids. Germline V gene data show CDR1 as WSHSY and CDR2 as SAAADI. The DNA for the CDR3 is TGCGCCAGCAGCGGGGGGAGGAACACTGAAGCTTTCTTT. Protein: CASSGGRNTEAFF.

CDR3 sequence: CASSQDWGTDTQYF. CDR3 DNA sequence: TGCGCCAGCAGCCAGGACTGGGGGACAGATACGCAGTATTTT. V gene TRBV5-1 combines with J gene TRBJ2-3; D may correspond to TRBD1 or TRBD2 (5 bases each). V lost 4 bases, J lost 3 bases, and 12 bases lay in between. There are 14 residues in the CDR3. The germline gives CDR1 SGHRS, CDR2 YFSETQ.

This chain connects TRBV29-1 to TRBJ1-3; TRBD1 aligns across 8 bases. V gave up 3 bases and J gave up 4 bases; unmatched junction bases: 5. Germline V gene sequence: CDR1 SQVTM, CDR2 ANQGSEA. The CDR3 consists of 14 residues. This CDR3 reads CSVDQGASGNTIYF. CDR3 DNA sequence: TGCAGCGTTGACCAGGGGGCATCAGGAAACACCATATATTTT.

The chain uses TRBV28 and TRBJ1-1; D perhaps matches TRBD1 (6 bases). From germline, CDR1 is MDHEN and CDR2 SYDVKM. V gave up 5 bases and J gave up 8 bases, with 15 bases separating them. The CDR3 sequence is 13 residues long. The CDR3 spells CASSPRGRIEAFF. Written as DNA, the CDR3 is TGTGCCAGCAGTCCCAGGGGCCGGATAGAAGCTTTCTTT.

The V and J genes are TRBV28 and TRBJ1-1, with D possibly TRBD1 on 6 matching bases. The germline V and J ends were trimmed by 6 bases and 5 bases, with 13 bases remaining between them. Germline loops: CDR1 MDHEN, CDR2 SYDVKM. The CDR3 has 13 amino acids. The CDR3 sequence: CASRTTGYTEAFF. DNA of the CDR3: TGTGCCAGCAGAACAACAGGGTATACTGAAGCTTTCTTT.

V is TRBV5-1 and J is TRBJ1-1; D is ambiguous. The CDR3 has 14 amino acids. Germline loops: CDR1 SGHRS, CDR2 YFSETQ. Trimming took 2 bases from V and 1 from J, leaving 9 bases between them. For the CDR3, the DNA is TGCGCCAGCAGCTTAGGTTGGGGGAACACTGAAGCTTTCTTT. The encoded protein is CASSLGWGNTEAFF. Full variable domain (outside the CDR3, taken from reference TRBV5-1 and TRBJ1-1): KAGVTQTPRYLIKTRGQQVTLSCSPISGHRSVSWYQQTPGQGLQFLFEYFSETQRNKGNFPGRFSGRQFSNSRSEMNVSTLELGDSALYLCASSLGWGNTEAFFGQGTRLTVV.

V usage is TRBV5-1 and J usage is TRBJ1-5, with D tentatively TRBD1 (6 bases). Germline CDR1 and CDR2: SGHRS and YFSETQ. With 10 bases removed from V and 4 bases from J, the gap between germline ends came to 15 bases. This CDR3 has 13 amino acids. CDR3 sequence reads: CAGNREENQPQHF. The CDR3 coding sequence is TGCGCCGGAAACAGGGAGGAGAATCAGCCCCAGCATTTT.